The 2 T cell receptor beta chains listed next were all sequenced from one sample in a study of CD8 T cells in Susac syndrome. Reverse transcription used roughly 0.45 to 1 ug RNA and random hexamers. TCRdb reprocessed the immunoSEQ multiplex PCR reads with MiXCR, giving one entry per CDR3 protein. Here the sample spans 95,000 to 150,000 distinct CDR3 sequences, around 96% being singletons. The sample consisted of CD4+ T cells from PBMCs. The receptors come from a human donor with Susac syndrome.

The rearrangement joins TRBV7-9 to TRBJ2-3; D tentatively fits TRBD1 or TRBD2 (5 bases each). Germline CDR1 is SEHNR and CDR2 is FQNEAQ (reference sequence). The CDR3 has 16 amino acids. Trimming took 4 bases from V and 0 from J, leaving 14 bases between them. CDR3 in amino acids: CASSSRAWTSTDTQYF. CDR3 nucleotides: TGTGCCAGCAGCTCCAGGGCCTGGACTAGCACAGATACGCAGTATTTT.

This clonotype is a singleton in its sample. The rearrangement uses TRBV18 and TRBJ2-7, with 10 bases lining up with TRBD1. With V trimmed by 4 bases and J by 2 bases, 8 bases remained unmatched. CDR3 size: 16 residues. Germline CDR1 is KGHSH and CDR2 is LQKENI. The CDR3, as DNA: TGTGCCAGCTCACGGGGGACAGGGGAGACGACCTACGAGCAGTACTTC. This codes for CASSRGTGETTYEQYF.